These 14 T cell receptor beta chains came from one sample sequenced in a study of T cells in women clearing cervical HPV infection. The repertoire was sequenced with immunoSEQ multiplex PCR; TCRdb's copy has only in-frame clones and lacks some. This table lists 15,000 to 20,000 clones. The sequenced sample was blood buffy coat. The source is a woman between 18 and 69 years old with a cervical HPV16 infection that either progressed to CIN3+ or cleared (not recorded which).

The sequenced CDR3 bases are TGTGCCAGCAGTTATCCCCCCGACAGGGGTAACAGGGAGACC. Translated, it gives CASSYPPDRGNRET. The entire CDR3 is CASSYPPDRGNRETQYF. The chain employs TRBV6-2 or TRBV6-3 and TRBJ2-5, with TRBD1 matching over 8 bases. From the germline J gene comes the end of the CDR3, since the read stops 3 residues before it. J was trimmed by 5 bases and V by 3 bases; bases with no gene match: 14. The CDR3 covers 17 residues. CDR1 and CDR2 from the germline V gene are MNHEY and SVGEGT.

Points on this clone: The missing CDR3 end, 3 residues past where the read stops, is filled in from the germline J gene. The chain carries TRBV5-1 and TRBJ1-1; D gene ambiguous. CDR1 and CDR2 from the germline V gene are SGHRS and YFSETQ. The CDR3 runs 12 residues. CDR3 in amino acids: CASSLDGQSAFF. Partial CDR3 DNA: TGCGCCAGCAGCTTAGATGGTCAGTCA.

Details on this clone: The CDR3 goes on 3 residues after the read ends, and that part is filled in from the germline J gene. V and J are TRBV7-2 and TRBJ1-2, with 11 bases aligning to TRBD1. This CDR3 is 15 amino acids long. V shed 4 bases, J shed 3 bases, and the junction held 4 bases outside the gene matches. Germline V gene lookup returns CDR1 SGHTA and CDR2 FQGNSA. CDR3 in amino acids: CASSSRDRGYYGYTF. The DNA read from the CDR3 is TGTGCCAGCAGCTCCCGGGACAGGGGGTACTATGGC.

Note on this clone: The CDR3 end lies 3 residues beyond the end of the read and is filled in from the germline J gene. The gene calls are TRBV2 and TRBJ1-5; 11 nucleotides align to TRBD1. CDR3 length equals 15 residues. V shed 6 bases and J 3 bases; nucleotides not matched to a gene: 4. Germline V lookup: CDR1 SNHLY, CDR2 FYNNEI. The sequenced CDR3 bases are TGTGCCAGCAGGGGGACAGGGGGGAACAATCAGCCC. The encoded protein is CASRGTGGNNQP. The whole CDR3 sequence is CASRGTGGNNQPQHF.

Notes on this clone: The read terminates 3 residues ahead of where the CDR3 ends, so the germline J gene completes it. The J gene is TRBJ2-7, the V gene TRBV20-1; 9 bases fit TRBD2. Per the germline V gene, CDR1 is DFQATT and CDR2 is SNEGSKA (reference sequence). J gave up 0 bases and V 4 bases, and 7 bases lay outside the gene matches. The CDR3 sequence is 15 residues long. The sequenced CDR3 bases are TGCAGTGCTACCGGCGGGGGGGGCCCCTCCTACGAG. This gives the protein CSATGGGGPSYE. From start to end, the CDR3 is CSATGGGGPSYEQYF.

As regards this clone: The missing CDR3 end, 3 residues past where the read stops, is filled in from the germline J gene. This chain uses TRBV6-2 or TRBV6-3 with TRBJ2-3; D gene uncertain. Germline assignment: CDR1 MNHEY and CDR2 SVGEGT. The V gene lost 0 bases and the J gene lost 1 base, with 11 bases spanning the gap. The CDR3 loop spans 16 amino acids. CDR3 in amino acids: CASSYSRPSGTDTQYF. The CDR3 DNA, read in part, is TGTGCCAGCAGTTACTCGAGGCCTTCTGGCACAGATACG.

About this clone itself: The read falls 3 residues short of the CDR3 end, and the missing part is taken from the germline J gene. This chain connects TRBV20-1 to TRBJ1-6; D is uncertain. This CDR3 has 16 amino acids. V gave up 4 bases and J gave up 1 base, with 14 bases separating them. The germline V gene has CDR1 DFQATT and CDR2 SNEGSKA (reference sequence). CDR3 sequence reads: CSATLQTFSYNSPLHF. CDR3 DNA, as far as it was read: TGCAGTGCTACATTACAGACCTTTTCCTATAATTCACCC.

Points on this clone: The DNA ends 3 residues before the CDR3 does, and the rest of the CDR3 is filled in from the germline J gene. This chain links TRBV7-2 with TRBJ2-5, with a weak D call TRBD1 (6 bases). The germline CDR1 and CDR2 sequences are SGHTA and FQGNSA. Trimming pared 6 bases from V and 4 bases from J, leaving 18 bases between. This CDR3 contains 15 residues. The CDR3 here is CASRKIQGDGETQYF. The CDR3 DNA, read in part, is TGTGCCAGCAGGAAGATACAGGGTGATGGAGAGACC. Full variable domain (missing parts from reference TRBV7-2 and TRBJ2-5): GAGVSQSPSNKVTEKGKDVELRCDPISGHTALYWYRQSLGQGLEFLIYFQGNSAPDKSGLPSDRFSAERTGGSVSTLTIQRTQQEDSAVYLCASRKIQGDGETQYFGPGTRLLVL.

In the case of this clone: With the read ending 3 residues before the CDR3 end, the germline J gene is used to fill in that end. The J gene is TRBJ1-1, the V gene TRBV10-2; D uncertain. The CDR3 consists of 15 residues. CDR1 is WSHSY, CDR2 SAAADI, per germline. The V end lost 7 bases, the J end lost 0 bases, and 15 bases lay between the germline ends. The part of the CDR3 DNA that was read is TGCGCCAGCAACTCCCCCAGGAGGATGAACACTGAA. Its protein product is CASNSPRRMNTE. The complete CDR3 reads CASNSPRRMNTEAFF.

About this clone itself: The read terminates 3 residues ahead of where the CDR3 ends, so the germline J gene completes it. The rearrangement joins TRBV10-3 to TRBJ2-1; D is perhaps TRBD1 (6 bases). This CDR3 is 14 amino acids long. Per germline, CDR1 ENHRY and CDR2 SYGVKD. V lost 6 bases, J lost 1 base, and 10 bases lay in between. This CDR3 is CAISTGTSYNEQFF. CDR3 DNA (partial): TGTGCCATCAGCACAGGGACATCCTACAATGAG.

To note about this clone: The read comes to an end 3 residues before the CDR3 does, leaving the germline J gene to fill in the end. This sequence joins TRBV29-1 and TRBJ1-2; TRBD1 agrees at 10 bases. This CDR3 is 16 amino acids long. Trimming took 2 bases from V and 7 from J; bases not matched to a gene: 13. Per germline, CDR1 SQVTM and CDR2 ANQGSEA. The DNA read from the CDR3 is TGCAGCGTTGAACTGCGACAGGGGGCTCCCATATCTGGC. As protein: CSVELRQGAPISG. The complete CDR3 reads CSVELRQGAPISGYTF.

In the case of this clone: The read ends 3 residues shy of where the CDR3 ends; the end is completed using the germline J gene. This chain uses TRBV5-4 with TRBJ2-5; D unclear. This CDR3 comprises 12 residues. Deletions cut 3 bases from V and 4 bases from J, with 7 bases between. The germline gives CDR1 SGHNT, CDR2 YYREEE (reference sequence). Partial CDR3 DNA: TGTGCCAGCAGCTCCGCCGGAGAGACC. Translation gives CASSSAGET. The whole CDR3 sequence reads CASSSAGETQYF.

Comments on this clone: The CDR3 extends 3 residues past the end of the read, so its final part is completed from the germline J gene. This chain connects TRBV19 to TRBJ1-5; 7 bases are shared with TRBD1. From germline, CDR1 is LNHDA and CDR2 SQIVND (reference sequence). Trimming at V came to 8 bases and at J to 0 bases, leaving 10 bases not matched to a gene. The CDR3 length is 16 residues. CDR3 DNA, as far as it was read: TGTGCCAGTCGGACAGGCGACCTTAATAGCAATCAGCCC. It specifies CASRTGDLNSNQP. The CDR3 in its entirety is CASRTGDLNSNQPQHF.

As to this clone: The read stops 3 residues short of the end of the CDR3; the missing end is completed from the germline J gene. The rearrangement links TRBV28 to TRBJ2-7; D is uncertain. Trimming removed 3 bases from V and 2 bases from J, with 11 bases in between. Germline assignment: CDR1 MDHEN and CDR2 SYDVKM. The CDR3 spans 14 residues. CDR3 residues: CASSLGRTTYEQYF. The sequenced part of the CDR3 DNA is TGTGCCAGCAGTTTGGGCAGAACCACCTACGAG.